Presented here are 9 T cell receptor beta chains from one specimen sequenced in a study of blood T cell repertoires in COVID-19. Some clones are missing from TCRdb's copy, which holds only in-frame ones; the method was immunoSEQ multiplex PCR. The table lists approximately 45,000 clones, approximately 90% of them singletons, with 5% to 5.5% in the top ten. Sample: peripheral blood. The receptors stem from a man between 65 and 80 years old with acute or convalescent COVID-19.

This chain connects TRBV11-2 to TRBJ2-7; the match to TRBD1 covers 9 bases. This CDR3 is 18 amino acids long. Germline CDR1 reads SGHAT; CDR2 reads FQNNGV. The V gene end was trimmed by 4 bases and the J gene end by 0 bases; junction bases not matched to a gene: 13. The CDR3 nucleotides read TGTGCCAGCAGCTCCTCTCTTACAGGGGGCGGATACTCCTACGAGCAGTACTTC. Translated, it gives CASSSSLTGGGYSYEQYF.

The chain joins TRBV4-1 to TRBJ1-1; D possibly corresponds to TRBD1 (6 bases). Trimming left V 1 base short and J 3 bases short, with 21 bases between. The CDR3 is 18 residues long. In germline, CDR1 is MGHRA, CDR2 YSYEKL. This CDR3 reads CASSQAPLRRGGDTEAFF. The CDR3 DNA follows: TGCGCCAGCAGCCAAGCCCCCCTTCGTAGGGGGGGGGACACTGAAGCTTTCTTT.

The chain's CDR3 is CASSPLSSGGPYQETQYF. The CDR3 DNA follows: TGTGCCAGCAGCCCTCTTTCTAGCGGGGGGCCGTACCAAGAGACCCAGTACTTC. The rearrangement joins TRBV28 to TRBJ2-5; 11 bases match TRBD2. Per the germline V gene, CDR1 is MDHEN and CDR2 is SYDVKM. The CDR3 loop spans 18 amino acids. V was clipped by 6 bases and J by 0 bases; unmatched bases: 12.

The chain uses TRBV10-3 and TRBJ2-1; tentatively, D is TRBD1 (5 bases). Germline lookup yields CDR1 ENHRY and CDR2 SYGVKD. The CDR3 is 16 residues long. V gave up 0 bases and J gave up 2 bases, with 11 bases separating them. The CDR3 coding sequence is TGTGCCATCAGTGAGTCGGCCCGACAGACCTACAATGAGCAGTTCTTC. Translated, it gives CAISESARQTYNEQFF.

V usage is TRBV2 and J usage is TRBJ1-6; 8 bases agree with TRBD1. The CDR3 runs to 15 residues. CDR1 is SNHLY, CDR2 FYNNEI, per germline. With 7 bases clipped from V and 7 bases from J, the junction kept 9 bases outside the gene matches. CDR3 DNA sequence: TGTGCCAGCAAGCGAACAGGGGGTTCGAATTCACCCCTCCACTTT. Protein product: CASKRTGGSNSPLHF.

The rearrangement links TRBV21-1 to TRBJ1-5; the table calls TRBD1, which could not be checked here. TRBV21-1 is labeled a pseudogene. This CDR3 comprises 17 residues. CDR3: CASPTTGTGGRNQPQHF. CDR3 nucleotide sequence: TGTGCCAGCCCAACTACCGGGACAGGGGGCCGGAATCAGCCCCAGCATTTT.

The genes are TRBV5-5 and TRBJ1-2, with 7 bases aligning to TRBD1. The junction had 1 base not matched to a gene; V was cut back by 2 bases and J by 0 bases. CDR1 is SGHKS and CDR2 is YYEKEE in the germline V gene (reference sequence). The CDR3 is made up of 14 amino acids. The CDR3 DNA is TGTGCCAGCAGCTTCCAGGGGGCTAACTATGGCTACACCTTC. Encoded protein: CASSFQGANYGYTF.

This clone was observed once. The chain joins TRBV7-6 to TRBJ2-3; tentatively, D is TRBD2 (7 bases). The germline V and J ends were trimmed by 0 bases and 5 bases, with 12 bases remaining between them. This CDR3 region has 15 residues. The V gene's germline CDR1 is SGHVS and CDR2 FNYEAQ. The CDR3 DNA follows: TGTGCCAGCAGCTTAGCGGGGGGGCCTGGAGATACGCAGTATTTT. This encodes CASSLAGGPGDTQYF.

The chain employs TRBV19 and TRBJ1-2; the D is unclear. Trimming removed 0 bases at V and 4 bases at J, with 9 bases between. CDR3 length: 14 amino acids. In germline, CDR1 is LNHDA, CDR2 SQIVND (reference sequence). The chain's CDR3 is CASSIDLESYGYTF. The DNA of the CDR3 is TGTGCCAGTAGTATAGACCTCGAGAGCTATGGCTACACCTTC.